A selection of T cell receptor beta chains follows, all from one sample in a study of blood T cell repertoires in COVID-19. Measured with immunoSEQ multiplex PCR; TCRdb has only the in-frame clones, and not every one. Altogether about 90,000 clones are present, about 80% being singletons, with the ten largest covering approximately 6.7%. Sequencing input: peripheral blood. These TCRs come from a man aged 60 to 75 with acute or convalescent COVID-19. The CDR3 runs from the conserved cysteine through the conserved F or W. The D gene is left open where the match is weak. Clone size appears in some rows only: once, few, many, or a class for an expanded clone.

few	TRBV19	.	TRBJ1-5	CASSITRGYQPQHF	TGTGCCAGTAGTATAACCAGGGGATACCAGCCCCAGCATTTT
once	TRBV27	.	TRBJ2-7	CASPPHEQYF	TGTGCCAGCCCTCCCCACGAGCAGTACTTC
.	TRBV29-1	TRBD1	TRBJ2-3	CSVEGQGAGTDTQYF	TGCAGCGTTGAGGGTCAGGGGGCGGGCACAGATACGCAGTATTTT
.	TRBV6-2/TRBV6-3	.	TRBJ1-1	CASSYRGKSEAFF	TGTGCCAGCAGTTACAGGGGTAAGTCTGAAGCTTTCTTT
once	TRBV18	TRBD1	TRBJ1-5	CASSPPGRGGYGNQPQHF	TGTGCCAGCTCACCTCCGGGGAGAGGGGGCTACGGCAATCAGCCCCAGCATTTT
.	TRBV5-1	TRBD1	TRBJ2-2	CASSLSHRGITGELFF	TGCGCCAGCAGCCTTAGTCACAGGGGAATAACCGGGGAGCTGTTTTTT
.	TRBV29-1	.	TRBJ2-3	CSVADRFTDTQYF	TGCAGCGTGGCCGACAGATTCACAGATACGCAGTATTTT
once	TRBV5-5	.	TRBJ1-2	CASSLDYSGYTF	TGTGCCAGCAGCTTGGACTACTCGGGCTACACCTTC
.	TRBV12-5	.	TRBJ1-5	CASGLTRDQPQHF	TGTGCTAGTGGTTTAACGAGAGATCAGCCCCAGCATTTT
.	TRBV7-8	.	TRBJ1-3	CASSQDRGNTIYF	TGTGCCAGCAGTCAAGACAGGGGAAACACCATATATTTT